This T cell receptor beta chain was sequenced for a study of cytomegalovirus exposure and HLA in healthy donors. This PCR relied on a set of 60 Vbeta primers and 13 Jbeta primers. Assay: immunoSEQ multiplex PCR; the TCRdb copy retains only in-frame clones and omits some. The data contain approximately 240,000 clones, roughly 82% of them singletons. V was pared by 7 bases and J by 2 bases, with 9 bases between. Germline CDR1 MNHEY, CDR2 SVGAGI. The CDR3 runs 12 residues. The source of this sequence is a woman between 35 and 50 years old in good health and CMV-seropositive. The material sequenced was PBMCs. The chain uses TRBV6-5 and TRBJ2-7; tentatively, D is TRBD1 (6 bases). CDR3 in DNA: TGTGCCAGCACCGGGGACACCTACGAGCAGTACTTC. Amino acid sequence: CASTGDTYEQYF.